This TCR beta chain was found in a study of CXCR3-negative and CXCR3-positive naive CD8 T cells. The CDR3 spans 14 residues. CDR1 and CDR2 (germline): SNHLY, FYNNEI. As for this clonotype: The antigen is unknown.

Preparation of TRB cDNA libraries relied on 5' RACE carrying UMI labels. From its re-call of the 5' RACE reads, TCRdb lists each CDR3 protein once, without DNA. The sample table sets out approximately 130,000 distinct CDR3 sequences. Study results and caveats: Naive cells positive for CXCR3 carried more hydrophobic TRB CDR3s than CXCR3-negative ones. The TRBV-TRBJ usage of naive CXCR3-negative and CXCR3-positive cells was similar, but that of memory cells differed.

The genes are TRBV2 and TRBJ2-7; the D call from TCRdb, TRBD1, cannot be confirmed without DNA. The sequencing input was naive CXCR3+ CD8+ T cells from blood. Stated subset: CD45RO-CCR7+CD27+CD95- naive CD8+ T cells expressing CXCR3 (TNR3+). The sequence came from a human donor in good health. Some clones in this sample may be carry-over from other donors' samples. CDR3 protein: CASRLRGPTYEQYF.